Following are 31 T cell receptor beta chains from one sample sequenced in a study of T cells in Graves' hyperthyroidism and ophthalmopathy. TCR beta CDR3 sequences were amplified from RNA transcripts. RT-PCR in the first round (using the HTBI primer set) targeted the TCR CDR3. TCRdb recomputed calls from the multiplex PCR reads with MiXCR, one row per CDR3 protein. The sample consists of 300,000 to 450,000 distinct CDR3 sequences, approximately 15% of them appearing once. Sequencing input: blood. These receptors originate from a woman younger than 45 with Graves' ophthalmopathy.

In this sample, this clonotype turned up many times. The V call is TRBV2, the J call TRBJ2-7; tentatively, D is TRBD2 (6 bases). Trimming cost V 6 bases and J 3 bases, with 15 bases left between them. Germline-derived CDR1 and CDR2 are SNHLY and FYNNEI. The CDR3 consists of 14 residues. The CDR3 DNA sequence: TGTGCCAGCAGGGGGGTGGCTAGCGACTACGAGCAGTACTTC. Protein product: CASRGVASDYEQYF.

This clonotype was found a few times. This chain links TRBV19 with TRBJ2-3, with TRBD2 identical over 8 bases. Germline CDR1 and CDR2: LNHDA and SQIVND (reference sequence). The V segment lost 5 bases and the J segment 5 bases; nucleotides outside the gene matches: 3. CDR3 size: 13 residues. In nucleotides, the CDR3 is TGTGCCAGTAGTGTGGGACTAGAAGATACGCAGTATTTT. It is translated as CASSVGLEDTQYF.

This clonotype was seen ten or more times. The chain recombines TRBV7-9 with TRBJ2-7; the D gene is possibly TRBD2 (6 bases). Germline-derived CDR1 and CDR2 are SEHNR and FQNEAQ (reference sequence). The CDR3 contains 17 residues. V lost 5 bases, J lost 2 bases, and 22 bases lay in between. The CDR3: CASSRGDTPGVTYEQYF. In nucleotides, the CDR3 is TGTGCCAGCAGCCGAGGGGATACGCCGGGAGTAACCTACGAGCAGTACTTC.

Only a few counts were recorded for this clonotype. V usage is TRBV27 and J usage is TRBJ1-5; 7 bases match TRBD1. CDR3 length equals 14 residues. V trimming: 4 bases; J trimming: 1 base; junction bases outside the gene matches: 1. Looked up from germline, CDR1 is MNHEY and CDR2 is SMNVEV (reference sequence). This chain's CDR3 is CASSSQGSNQPQHF. The CDR3 bases are TGTGCCAGCAGTTCACAGGGGAGCAATCAGCCCCAGCATTTT.

At least ten counts were recorded for this clonotype. J is TRBJ1-4 and V is TRBV28, with a weak D call TRBD1 (5 bases). The CDR3 is 19 residues long. V was trimmed by 7 bases and J by 3 bases, leaving 27 bases between them. In germline, CDR1 is MDHEN, CDR2 SYDVKM. The CDR3 here is CASNPPSLPGQSANEKLFF. The CDR3 coding sequence is TGTGCCAGCAACCCCCCTTCTCTCCCGGGGCAGTCAGCTAATGAAAAACTGTTTTTT.

There are many counts of this clonotype. V is TRBV2 and J is TRBJ2-6, with 7 bases matching TRBD1. V gave up 6 bases and J gave up 0 bases; unmatched junction bases: 8. Germline loops: CDR1 SNHLY, CDR2 FYNNEI. The CDR3 spans 17 residues. CDR3 region: CASSWDSPNSGANVLTF. CDR3 DNA sequence: TGTGCCAGCAGCTGGGACAGCCCAAACTCTGGGGCCAACGTCCTGACTTTC.

This clonotype has only a few counts. V and J are TRBV9 and TRBJ1-2; 8 bases are a match to TRBD1. The CDR3 consists of 16 residues. Germline CDR1 is SGDLS and CDR2 is YYNGEE. With V trimmed by 0 bases and J by 3 bases, 7 bases remained unmatched. The CDR3, as DNA: TGTGCCAGCAGCGTAGGGACAGGGTTTGATGACTATGGCTACACCTTC. Encoded protein: CASSVGTGFDDYGYTF.

The sample holds many counts of this clonotype. The chain combines TRBV18 with TRBJ1-5, with a possible D match to TRBD1 (5 bases). The CDR3 extends over 13 amino acids. V lost 2 bases and J lost 6, with 8 bases in between. Germline assignment: CDR1 KGHSH and CDR2 LQKENI. Written as DNA, the CDR3 is TGTGCCAGCTCACCAGGGGGTGGTCAGCCCCAGCATTTT. Amino acids: CASSPGGGQPQHF.

This clonotype was detected ten times or more. The chain uses TRBV7-8 and TRBJ1-1, with D hard to call. Germline V CDR1 and CDR2: SGHVS, FQNEAQ. The CDR3 extends over 13 amino acids. Trimming removed 8 bases from V and 0 bases from J, with 10 bases in between. The CDR3 nucleotides read TGTGCCAGCGGAGACTTCATGAACACTGAAGCTTTCTTT. Translation gives CASGDFMNTEAFF. The variable domain in full, with the rest retrieved from reference TRBV7-8 and TRBJ1-1, is GAGVSQSPRYKVAKRGQDVALRCDPISGHVSLFWYQQALGQGPEFLTYFQNEAQLDKSGLPSDRFFAERPEGSVSTLKIQRTQQEDSAVYLCASGDFMNTEAFFGQGTRLTVV.

This clonotype was counted many times. The chain links TRBV20-1 to TRBJ2-7, with TRBD2 as a possible D gene (6 bases). The CDR3 has 14 residues. V gave up 1 base and J gave up 3 bases, with 13 bases separating them. The germline V gene has CDR1 DFQATT and CDR2 SNEGSKA (reference sequence). The CDR3 sequence: CSARGGLDFYEQYF. In DNA, the CDR3 is TGCAGTGCTAGAGGGGGACTTGATTTCTACGAGCAGTACTTC.

This clonotype showed up just a few times. V and J are TRBV20-1 and TRBJ1-1; D gene uncertain. The ends were cut back, 5 bases at V and 4 bases at J, with 20 bases in the middle. Germline CDR1 reads DFQATT; CDR2 reads SNEGSKA (reference sequence). The CDR3 is 15 residues long. Here the CDR3 DNA reads TGCAGTGCTGGACCCGCGGGAGGAACGAGCACTGAAGCTTTCTTT. Translated: CSAGPAGGTSTEAFF.

This clonotype was seen a few times. The chain links TRBV7-2 to TRBJ1-1, with 8 positions matching TRBD1. V dropped 4 bases and J dropped 4; count of bases not matched to a gene: 5. The CDR3 contains 14 residues. From germline, CDR1 is SGHTA and CDR2 FQGNSA. The CDR3 loop reads CASSWTQGGTEAFF. Written as DNA, the CDR3 is TGTGCCAGCAGCTGGACACAGGGGGGCACTGAAGCTTTCTTT.

This clonotype was observed many times. A read error may produce the germline difference seen at one junction end. This rearrangement joins TRBV12-5 to TRBJ2-1; 7 nucleotides align to TRBD1. The CDR3 is 12 amino acids. CDR1 LGHNT and CDR2 FRNRAP come from the germline V gene. The DNA of the CDR3 is TGCGGGGCCTTGACAGGGCCCAATGAGCAGTTCTTC. This sequence encodes CGALTGPNEQFF.

In this sample, this clonotype turned up many times. V is TRBV11-2 and J is TRBJ2-5; D ambiguous. V lost 4 bases to trimming and J lost 13 bases, with 19 bases between them. CDR1 and CDR2 from the germline V gene are SGHAT and FQNNGV. The CDR3 loop spans 13 amino acids. DNA for the CDR3: TGTGCCAGCAGCTCCATTCAAACAGATCTCGGGTACTTC. Translating it yields CASSSIQTDLGYF.

This clonotype has ten or more counts. The rearrangement links TRBV28 to TRBJ1-6; a possible D gene is TRBD1 (6 bases). The CDR3 consists of 18 residues. V was clipped by 6 bases and J by 9 bases, with 27 bases between them. CDR1 and CDR2 from the germline V gene are MDHEN and SYDVKM. The CDR3 nucleotides are TGTGCCAGCAGATCCCACCGCATTGAGGCAGGGGAGGGTTCACCCCTCCACTTT. Translated: CASRSHRIEAGEGSPLHF.

This clonotype was seen ten or more times. This sequence joins TRBV18 and TRBJ1-2; a possible D gene is TRBD1 (5 bases). In germline, CDR1 is KGHSH, CDR2 LQKENI. V shed 4 bases and J shed 7 bases, with 13 bases lying between them. This CDR3 has 13 amino acids. The CDR3 loop is CASSLQDLTGYTF. The CDR3 DNA reads TGTGCCAGCTCACTACAGGACTTAACTGGCTACACCTTC.

About this clonotype: A much larger clone differs by one base, so this may be a read error. The conserved phenylalanine or tryptophan normally closing the CDR3 is absent here, so this likely arose from a read error. V usage is TRBV28 and J usage is TRBJ2-7; D not resolved. Trimming removed 3 bases at V and 4 bases at J, with 16 bases between. The length of the CDR3 is 15 residues. Germline V gene lookup returns CDR1 MDHEN and CDR2 SYDVKM. CDR3 sequence reads: CASSFSTGPGYEQYL. CDR3 nucleotide sequence: TGTGCCAGCAGTTTCTCTACCGGGCCAGGTTACGAGCAGTACCTC.

This clonotype was picked up a small number of times. A read error may be the cause here, since a much bigger clone is one base away. V usage is TRBV7-2 and J usage is TRBJ2-7, with a tentative D call TRBD1 (5 bases). CDR3 length: 15 residues. Germline CDR1 and CDR2: SGHTA and FQGNSA. CDR3 amino acids: CASILSLSTVYEQYF. CDR3 sequence (DNA): TGTGCCAGCATCTTATCGTTATCGACAGTCTACGAGCAGTACTTC. Together with reference TRBV7-2 and TRBJ2-7, the CDR3 gives the full variable domain: GAGVSQSPSNKVTEKGKDVELRCDPISGHTALYWYRQSLGQGLEFLIYFQGNSAPDKSGLPSDRFSAERTGGSVSTLTIQRTQQEDSAVYLCASILSLSTVYEQYFGPGTRLTVT.

This clonotype was seen repeatedly, ten times or more. This sequence joins TRBV9 and TRBJ2-3; D is ambiguous. V was clipped by 0 bases and J by 5 bases, with 13 bases between them. Germline V gene lookup returns CDR1 SGDLS and CDR2 YYNGEE. The CDR3 extends over 15 amino acids. CDR3 residues: CASSVGIIPGDTQYF. The CDR3 DNA reads as TGTGCCAGCAGCGTAGGGATTATACCAGGAGATACGCAGTATTTT. The full variable domain, completed using reference TRBV9 and TRBJ2-3, is DSGVTQTPKHLITATGQRVTLRCSPRSGDLSVYWYQQSLDQGLQFLIQYYNGEERAKGNILERFSAQQFPDLHSELNLSSLELGDSALYFCASSVGIIPGDTQYFGPGTRLTVL.

This sequence joins TRBV20-1 and TRBJ1-5; 8 bases are a match to TRBD1. CDR3 size: 13 residues. J was trimmed by 6 bases and V by 3 bases; bases with no gene match: 4. Germline CDR1 reads DFQATT; CDR2 reads SNEGSKA (reference sequence). CDR3 coding DNA: TGCAGTGCTAGGGACAGGGATAGTCAGCCCCAGCATTTT. It yields the protein CSARDRDSQPQHF.

This clonotype was seen ten or more times. The chain joins TRBV7-8 to TRBJ2-3; D is undetermined. This CDR3 region has 14 residues. Germline CDR1 and CDR2: SGHVS and FQNEAQ. V shed 5 bases and J shed 1 base, with 10 bases lying between them. CDR3 sequence: CASSRYQGTDTQYF. The CDR3 DNA follows: TGTGCCAGCAGCCGATACCAGGGCACAGATACGCAGTATTTT. The whole variable domain, remainder taken from reference TRBV7-8 and TRBJ2-3, is GAGVSQSPRYKVAKRGQDVALRCDPISGHVSLFWYQQALGQGPEFLTYFQNEAQLDKSGLPSDRFFAERPEGSVSTLKIQRTQQEDSAVYLCASSRYQGTDTQYFGPGTRLTVL.

There are many counts of this clonotype. The V gene is TRBV3-1, the J gene TRBJ2-6; TRBD1 agrees at 8 bases. CDR1 and CDR2 (germline): LGHDT, YNNKEL (reference sequence). CDR3 length: 17 amino acids. The V and J ends lost 1 base and 3 bases, in that order; junction bases with no gene match: 5. CDR3: CASSQVEQGDGANVLTF. DNA for the CDR3: TGTGCCAGCAGCCAAGTGGAACAGGGGGATGGGGCCAACGTCCTGACTTTC. The variable domain in full, completed from reference TRBV3-1 and TRBJ2-6, reads DTAVSQTPKYLVTQMGNDKSIKCEQNLGHDTMYWYKQDSKKFLKIMFSYNNKELIINETVPNRFSPKSPDKAHLNLHINSLELGDSAVYFCASSQVEQGDGANVLTFGAGSRLTVL.

This clonotype showed up many times. This chain connects TRBV7-2 to TRBJ2-1; D possibly corresponds to TRBD2 (6 bases). Trimming took 2 bases from V and 8 from J, leaving 13 bases between them. This CDR3 region has 14 residues. Germline V gene sequence: CDR1 SGHTA, CDR2 FQGNSA. CDR3 sequence: CASSLSLAGDEQFF. CDR3 DNA sequence: TGTGCCAGCAGCTTATCACTAGCAGGCGATGAGCAGTTCTTC.

The chain links TRBV7-2 to TRBJ1-3; D is ambiguous. The CDR3 spans 15 residues. Trimming shortened V by 1 base and J by 0 bases, and 7 bases separated the two germline ends. In germline, CDR1 is SGHTA, CDR2 FQGNSA. Here the CDR3 reads CASSLVADSGNTIYF. The CDR3 bases are TGTGCCAGCAGCTTAGTTGCAGACTCTGGAAACACCATATATTTT.

This clonotype occurred many times. The CDR3 DNA follows: TGTGCCAGCAGTGAAGGATGGGGAGGCAATCAGCCCCAGCATTTT. This codes for CASSEGWGGNQPQHF. The gene calls are TRBV2 and TRBJ1-5; no clear D. This CDR3 is built from 15 residues. Germline V gives CDR1 SNHLY, CDR2 FYNNEI. V gave up 1 base and J gave up 2 bases, with 9 bases separating them.

The sample holds many counts of this clonotype. This chain connects TRBV2 to TRBJ2-3; 7 bases fit TRBD2. The junction had 6 bases not matched to a gene; V was cut back by 3 bases and J by 6 bases. The CDR3 totals 14 residues. Germline CDR1 is SNHLY and CDR2 is FYNNEI. Written as DNA, the CDR3 is TGTGCCAGCAGTGAGGACGGGAGGTCGGATACGCAGTATTTT. It specifies CASSEDGRSDTQYF.

This clonotype was found many times. The chain has TRBV20-1 and TRBJ2-5; 11 nucleotides agree with TRBD2. This CDR3 comprises 19 residues. Unmatched junction bases numbered 23, after V lost 6 bases and J lost 5 bases. Per the germline V gene, CDR1 is DFQATT and CDR2 is SNEGSKA (reference sequence). This CDR3 is CSANPWASGGPRLRETQYF. The CDR3 DNA reads TGCAGTGCAAACCCGTGGGCTAGCGGGGGGCCCCGATTGAGGGAGACCCAGTACTTC.

This clonotype was seen at least ten times. The V call is TRBV13, the J call TRBJ1-6; D remains unclear. The germline gives CDR1 PRHDT, CDR2 FYEKMQ (reference sequence). This CDR3 is built from 13 residues. V was shortened by 2 bases and J by 7 bases, with 6 bases between the two germline ends. CDR3 coding DNA: TGTGCCAGCAGCTTATACGCGAATTCACCCCTCCACTTT. It codes for CASSLYANSPLHF.

This clonotype has ten or more counts. V and J are TRBV6-1 and TRBJ2-5, with D unclear. Per the germline V gene, CDR1 is MNHNS and CDR2 is SASEGT. Between the trimmed V and J ends, which lost 0 bases and 2 bases, there was a span of 22 bases. CDR3 length equals 19 residues. The CDR3 sequence is CASSEANLRSRIRQETQYF. CDR3 nucleotide sequence: TGTGCCAGCAGTGAAGCCAATCTTCGGAGTAGAATCAGACAAGAGACCCAGTACTTC.

This clonotype was seen only a few times. Being one base from a much bigger clone, this may be a read error. This sequence joins TRBV6-1 and TRBJ2-7; the D call may be TRBD1 or TRBD2 (5 bases each). CDR1 MNHNS and CDR2 SASEGT come from the germline V gene. The CDR3 covers 16 residues. In DNA form, the CDR3 reads TGTGCCAGCAGGGCAGGTGGGGGATCTAGCTCCTACAAGCAGTACTTC. Its protein is CASRAGGGSSSYKQYF.

This clonotype was seen a handful of times. The chain has TRBV29-1 and TRBJ2-1, with 7 bases aligning to TRBD1. This CDR3 spans 14 amino acids. The germline CDR1 and CDR2 sequences are SQVTM and ANQGSEA. Trimming removed 8 bases from V and 0 bases from J; junction bases left unmatched: 7. The CDR3 DNA reads as TGCAGCTCTAGACAGGGATCCTCCTACAATGAGCAGTTCTTC. Protein product: CSSRQGSSYNEQFF.